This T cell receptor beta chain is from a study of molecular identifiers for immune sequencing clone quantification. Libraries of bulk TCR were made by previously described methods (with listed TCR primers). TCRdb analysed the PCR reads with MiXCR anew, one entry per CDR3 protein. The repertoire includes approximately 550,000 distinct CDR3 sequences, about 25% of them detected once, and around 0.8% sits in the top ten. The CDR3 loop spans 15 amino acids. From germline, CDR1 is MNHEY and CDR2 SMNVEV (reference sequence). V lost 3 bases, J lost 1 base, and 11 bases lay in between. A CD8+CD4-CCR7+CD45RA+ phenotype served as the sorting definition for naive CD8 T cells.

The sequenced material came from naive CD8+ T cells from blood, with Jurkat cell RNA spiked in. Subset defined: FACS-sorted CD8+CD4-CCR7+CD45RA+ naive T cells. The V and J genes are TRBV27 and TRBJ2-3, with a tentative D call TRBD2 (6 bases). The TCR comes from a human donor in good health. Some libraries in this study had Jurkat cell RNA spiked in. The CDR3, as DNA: TGTGCCAGCAGTTTGATGTCTAGCGGCACAGATACGCAGTATTTT. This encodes CASSLMSSGTDTQYF.